This note documents a single TCR beta chain sequence. Its cognate antigen is unknown. This record comes from a study of PD-1 blockade in classical Hodgkin lymphoma. Regarding the study as a whole: Unlike CD8+ TCR diversity, which did not rise significantly by C4D1, CD4+ TCR diversity did.

Measured with immunoSEQ multiplex PCR; TCRdb has only the in-frame clones, and not every one. Among some 100,000 clones, approximately 90% were seen once, and the ten largest hold around 6.6%. Each patient's relapse followed autologous stem cell transplantation, and brentuximab vedotin exposure varied. The receptor comes from a human donor with classical Hodgkin lymphoma. Sequencing was performed on peripheral blood mononuclear cells (PBMCs), taken before the second cycle of nivolumab.

The CDR3 here is CASLSLGEQFF. CDR3 bases: TGTGCCAGTCTATCGCTGGGTGAGCAGTTCTTC. V gene TRBV18 combines with J gene TRBJ2-1; D is ambiguous. This CDR3 is 11 amino acids long. Germline V CDR1 and CDR2: KGHSH, LQKENI. Trimming shortened V by 9 bases and J by 9 bases, and 12 bases separated the two germline ends.